The clone carrying this TCR beta chain was seen many times. The antigen is undetermined. V lost 4 bases and J 0 bases, leaving 9 bases between the germline ends. CDR3 size: 14 residues. Germline CDR1 reads SGHVS; CDR2 reads FQNEAQ. The data are from a study of response to subunit inactivated influenza vaccine. Study-wide findings and caveats: Researchers suggested that each seasonal influenza vaccination recruits few new T cells.

TCRdb itself ran the RT-PCR reads through MiXCR, one entry per CDR3 protein. The sample consists of about 540,000 distinct CDR3 sequences, under 30% of them appearing once. These data were also filed under a second study, of T cells expressing NK-cell markers. That publication notes: Scientists made TCR beta cDNA using 5'RACE template switching with UMIs. Just one sequenced donor of eight was HCMV-seronegative, while seven were seropositive. In several donors, dominant clonotypes made up about 25-65% of CD3+CD56-NKG2C+ cells.

The chain couples TRBV7-8 to TRBJ1-1, with D unclear. The TCR originated in a man between 50 and 59 years old who received an inactivated influenza vaccine. The material sequenced was CD4+ T cells sorted from PBMCs, taken 11 to 12 days after vaccination. Here the CDR3 reads CASSSAILNTEAFF. CDR3 sequence (DNA): TGTGCCAGCAGCTCGGCAATCCTGAACACTGAAGCTTTCTTT.